This T cell receptor (beta chain) is from a study of shared clonotypes between healthy human individuals. Study-level findings and limits: Generally, naive subsets (rather than memory subsets) showed larger estimated richness.

With respect to this clone: Its matching antigen is unknown. Other DNA variants within this sample encode the same CDR3.

Using immunoSEQ multiplex PCR, the repertoire was profiled, and TCRdb retains in-frame clones only, with some absent. The data show roughly 2.5 million clones, approximately 90% seen once. J was trimmed by 4 bases and V by 0 bases; bases with no gene match: 2. The CDR3 totals 15 residues. The germline V gene has CDR1 SGHRS and CDR2 YFSETQ. The sequence was collected from a man younger than 35 in good health. J is TRBJ2-5 and V is TRBV5-1; TRBD2 aligns across 11 bases. Sequences were obtained from naive CD4+ T cells sorted from blood. Subset specified: CD45RA+ positively selected. CDR3 protein: CASSLGLAGLETQYF. The CDR3 bases are TGCGCCAGCAGCTTGGGACTAGCGGGATTAGAGACCCAGTACTTC.